The clone carrying this T cell receptor (beta chain) has just one count. Its antigen is not known. All donors came from Russia, were Caucasian and healthy, and spanned ages roughly 6 to 100. They isolated at least 6 million PBMCs from each sample. In germline, CDR1 is DFQATT, CDR2 SNEGSKA (reference sequence). The CDR3 covers 14 residues. This entry belongs to a study of blood T cells in healthy people across ages. General study findings and limits: Older individuals had lower TCR beta diversity per million T cells (the decline was roughly linear).

Primers used in a second PCR of about 6 to 11 cycles were a sample-barcoded 5' primer and a J-beta primer mix. In TCRdb, the 5' RACE reads were re-called with MiXCR into one record per CDR3 protein. This table holds about 1.4 million distinct CDR3 sequences, approximately 59% found once. Specimen: blood. The J gene is TRBJ2-7, the V gene TRBV20-1; TRBD2 agrees at 7 bases. The J call is in doubt because the DNA end fits TRBJ2-5 better. This sequence originates from a man aged 18 to 29 in good health. As DNA, the CDR3 is TGCAGTGCTAGGAAAGCGGGGCGCCAAGAGACCCAGTACTTC. This gives the protein CSARKAGRQETQYF.